This TCR beta chain was recorded in a study of shared clonotypes between healthy human individuals. Regarding the study as a whole: A reduction in generation probabilities was seen for non-shared clonotypes relative to those shared by all four donors.

Regarding this clone: Its antigen is still unknown.

This CDR3 contains 18 residues. Roughly 200 ng DNA, approximately 30,000 T cell genomes, went into each sorted-subset replicate PCR. Assay: immunoSEQ multiplex PCR; the TCRdb copy retains only in-frame clones and omits some. The sample has a few million clones; about 92% are singletons. The chain recombines TRBV21-1 with TRBJ2-7. TRBV21-1 corresponds to a pseudogene. The sequenced material came from naive CD4+ T cells from PBMCs. Specified subset: CD45RA+ positively selected. The receptor was isolated from a man aged 18 to 30 in good health. Some clones in this sample may be carry-over from other donors' samples. CDR3 in amino acids: CASSRESGPPQKVYEQYF. The DNA for the CDR3 is TGTGCCAGCAGCAGGGAGTCGGGACCTCCCCAAAAAGTTTACGAGCAGTACTTC.